Below are 10 T cell receptor beta chains sequenced from a single sample in a study of cytomegalovirus exposure and HLA in healthy donors. This PCR relied on a set of 60 Vbeta primers and 13 Jbeta primers. Here immunoSEQ multiplex PCR was the method, and the copy in TCRdb shows in-frame clones only, minus some. The table includes a few hundred thousand clones, roughly two thirds detected once. Source material: PBMCs. All receptors derive from a female donor in good health and CMV-seronegative.

V usage is TRBV5-1 and J usage is TRBJ1-3; D is uncertain. V was cut by 0 bases and J by 2 bases, with 6 bases left in between. The CDR3 has 14 amino acids. Germline CDR1 and CDR2: SGHRS and YFSETQ. In DNA, the CDR3 is TGCGCCAGCAGCTTGGAACAGACTGGAAACACCATATATTTT. It codes for CASSLEQTGNTIYF.

The rearrangement uses TRBV5-1 and TRBJ2-5; the match to TRBD2 covers 7 bases. CDR3 length: 15 residues. Trimming removed 7 bases from V and 2 bases from J; junction bases left unmatched: 11. Germline loops: CDR1 SGHRS, CDR2 YFSETQ. This CDR3 reads CASDPWGGSQETQYF. CDR3 sequence (DNA): TGCGCCAGCGACCCCTGGGGGGGTTCGCAAGAGACCCAGTACTTC.

With respect to this clone: Other DNA sequences in the sample encode the same CDR3. The chain carries TRBV6-5 and TRBJ1-1, with D unresolved. Germline CDR1 MNHEY, CDR2 SVGAGI. The V end lost 9 bases, the J end lost 3 bases, and 17 bases lay between the germline ends. The CDR3 is 14 amino acids. CDR3 amino acids: CASSRGLSDTEAFF. The CDR3, as DNA: TGTGCCAGTAGCCGCGGACTTTCGGACACTGAAGCTTTCTTT.

CDR3 sequence reads: CATSREEWDTEAFF. CDR3 DNA: TGTGCCACCAGCAGAGAGGAGTGGGACACTGAAGCTTTCTTT. The chain carries TRBV15 and TRBJ1-1; D not resolved. V gave up 0 bases and J gave up 3 bases, with 8 bases separating them. Looked up from germline, CDR1 is LNHNV and CDR2 is YYDKDF (reference sequence). The CDR3 loop spans 14 amino acids.

This clone came up a few times. The chain employs TRBV5-6 and TRBJ2-3; the match to TRBD2 covers 11 bases. Germline V CDR1 and CDR2: SGHDT, YYEEEE. V lost 5 bases, J lost 0 bases, and 11 bases stayed unmatched. The CDR3 is 18 residues long. CDR3 in amino acids: CASSPGTSGSWSTDTQYF. In DNA, the CDR3 is TGTGCCAGCAGTCCCGGGACTAGCGGCTCTTGGAGCACAGATACGCAGTATTTT.

The chain joins TRBV19 to TRBJ2-2; D call uncertain. Looked up from germline, CDR1 is LNHDA and CDR2 is SQIVND (reference sequence). The CDR3 length is 15 residues. With 2 bases removed from V and 4 bases from J, the gap between germline ends came to 11 bases. CDR3 in amino acids: CASSIQRVSTGELFF. For the CDR3, the DNA is TGTGCCAGTAGTATACAACGGGTGAGCACCGGGGAGCTGTTTTTT.

The J gene is TRBJ1-5, the V gene TRBV5-1, with D unresolved. The germline gives CDR1 SGHRS, CDR2 YFSETQ. The length of the CDR3 is 15 residues. Between the trimmed V and J ends, which lost 5 bases and 0 bases, there was a span of 12 bases. The CDR3 sequence: CASRATSNSNQPQHF. Here the CDR3 DNA reads TGCGCCAGCAGGGCCACCTCCAATAGCAATCAGCCCCAGCATTTT.

The V gene is TRBV28, the J gene TRBJ2-7, with TRBD2 identical over 8 bases. CDR3 length: 14 amino acids. V lost 5 bases, J lost 2 bases, and 5 bases stayed unmatched. Germline V CDR1 and CDR2: MDHEN, SYDVKM. CDR3 loop: CASSRSSGAYEQYF. Here the CDR3 DNA reads TGTGCCAGCAGTCGGAGTAGCGGGGCCTACGAGCAGTACTTC.

In its sample, this clone was seen once. The chain joins TRBV7-8 to TRBJ2-7; TRBD2 might be the D (7 bases). Germline V gene lookup returns CDR1 SGHVS and CDR2 FQNEAQ. The CDR3 length is 14 residues. Trimming took off 3 bases at V and 6 bases at J, with 15 bases between the two ends. Here the CDR3 DNA reads TGTGCCAGCAGCTTCGGGGGCGGGAGACGCGAGCAGTACTTC. It codes for CASSFGGGRREQYF.

The CDR3 loop reads CASSERLGERETQYF. CDR3 nucleotide sequence: TGTGCCAGCAGCGAAAGACTAGGGGAAAGGGAGACCCAGTACTTC. This chain links TRBV11-3 with TRBJ2-5, with D possibly matching TRBD2 (6 bases). CDR1 is SGHNT, CDR2 YENEEA, per germline. With 5 bases removed from V and 5 bases from J, the gap between germline ends came to 18 bases. This CDR3 contains 15 residues.